This passage covers 18 T cell receptor beta chains from one sample sequenced in a study of shared clonotypes between healthy human individuals (dated by TCRdb to about 2020). Library preparation was by the immunoSEQ multiplex PCR assay. TCRdb stores this immuneACCESS table with in-frame sequences only. Part of the clones is absent; in the studies checked, under half of the shortfall reflects unresolved V genes, and no reason is known for the rest. The sample profile shows roughly 500,000 clones; more than 75% of them were found once. Roughly 13% of the sample is taken by the ten largest. Sequencing input: PBMCs. The receptors shown here come from a woman in her thirties or forties in good health. Some clones in this sample may be carry-over from other donors' samples.

The genes are TRBV19 and TRBJ2-3; 9 nucleotides match TRBD2. This CDR3 spans 15 amino acids. Per germline, CDR1 LNHDA and CDR2 SQIVND (reference sequence). J lost 5 bases, V lost 3 bases, and 6 bases had no gene match. CDR3 in amino acids: CASSIGLAGQDTQYF. In DNA, the CDR3 is TGTGCCAGTAGTATTGGGCTAGCGGGACAAGATACGCAGTATTTT.

This clone was detected once. The V call is TRBV6-6, the J call TRBJ2-7; TRBD1 might be the D (5 bases). The V end was cut by 0 bases, the J end by 2 bases, with 11 bases between. Germline V CDR1 and CDR2: MNHNY, SVGAGI (reference sequence). CDR3 length: 15 amino acids. CDR3 nucleotide sequence: TGTGCCAGCAGTTACTCAGAGGCAGGGCCCTACGAGCAGTACTTC. Its protein product is CASSYSEAGPYEQYF.

The V gene is TRBV7-2, the J gene TRBJ2-3; D may be TRBD2 (5 bases). V lost 3 bases and J lost 3, with 10 bases in between. Germline assignment: CDR1 SGHTA and CDR2 FQGNSA. The CDR3 sequence is 14 residues long. CDR3 DNA: TGTGCCAGCAGCTTCGGCGGGCGGACAGATACGCAGTATTTT. Protein: CASSFGGRTDTQYF.

The CDR3 DNA sequence: TGCGCCAGCAGTTGGGGCAGGGGGAAAGGATATGAGCAGTTCTTC. Translation gives CASSWGRGKGYEQFF. The rearrangement joins TRBV5-1 to TRBJ2-1, with 7 positions matching TRBD1. The CDR3 consists of 15 residues. Germline V gene data show CDR1 as SGHRS and CDR2 as YFSETQ. V was pared by 5 bases and J by 8 bases, with 13 bases of the junction left unmatched.

V usage is TRBV5-1 and J usage is TRBJ2-1; D gene uncertain. The CDR3 runs to 12 residues. CDR1 and CDR2 from the germline V gene are SGHRS and YFSETQ. V was pared by 0 bases and J by 9 bases, with 7 bases between. CDR3 sequence: CASSLEGFEQFF. Written as DNA, the CDR3 is TGCGCCAGCAGCTTGGAAGGGTTTGAGCAGTTCTTC.

This clone was picked up a small number of times. The rearrangement links TRBV9 to TRBJ2-7; D is possibly TRBD1 (5 bases). The CDR3 totals 14 residues. The V end lost 0 bases, the J end lost 7 bases, and 14 bases lay between the germline ends. Germline V CDR1 and CDR2: SGDLS, YYNGEE. CDR3 protein: CASSVASGLGEQYF. The CDR3, as DNA: TGTGCCAGCAGCGTAGCTTCAGGGCTTGGGGAGCAGTACTTC.

The chain uses TRBV15 and TRBJ2-3; 11 bases fit TRBD2. Per the germline V gene, CDR1 is LNHNV and CDR2 is YYDKDF (reference sequence). This CDR3 contains 14 residues. With V trimmed by 3 bases and J by 5 bases, 1 base remained unmatched. CDR3 sequence reads: CATSSSGRGDTQYF. CDR3 nucleotide sequence: TGTGCCACCAGCAGTAGCGGGAGGGGAGATACGCAGTATTTT.

This chain uses TRBV28 with TRBJ2-2, with D perhaps matching TRBD2 (6 bases). Germline CDR1 MDHEN, CDR2 SYDVKM. The CDR3 totals 14 residues. V was shortened by 4 bases and J by 9 bases, with 15 bases between the two germline ends. The CDR3 protein is CASSWGLFSRELFF. The CDR3 DNA follows: TGTGCCAGCAGTTGGGGACTTTTCTCGAGGGAGCTGTTTTTT.

The gene calls are TRBV6-6 and TRBJ2-7; the match to TRBD1 covers 9 bases. Trimming at V came to 8 bases and at J to 1 base, leaving 3 bases not matched to a gene. Germline V gene lookup returns CDR1 MNHNY and CDR2 SVGAGI (reference sequence). This CDR3 has 13 amino acids. The CDR3 coding sequence is TGTGCCAGCGGGGGGACAGGGTCCTACGAGCAGTACTTC. This translates into CASGGTGSYEQYF.

This clone was detected a few times. Other DNA sequences in the same sample also yield this CDR3. This chain joins TRBV6-1 and TRBJ2-7; the match to TRBD2 covers 9 bases. Losses at the gene ends were 3 bases for V and 0 bases for J; bases not matched to a gene: 3. CDR3 length equals 15 residues. Germline assignment: CDR1 MNHNS and CDR2 SASEGT. CDR3 bases: TGTGCCAGCAGTGAGCTAGCGGGGCCCTCCTACGAGCAGTACTTC. This sequence encodes CASSELAGPSYEQYF.

The chain combines TRBV25-1 with TRBJ2-5, with D perhaps matching TRBD1 or TRBD2 (5 bases each). The V end lost 1 base, the J end lost 11 bases, and 20 bases lay between the germline ends. The CDR3 is made up of 15 amino acids. CDR1 and CDR2 (germline): MGHDK, SYGVNS. The CDR3: CASSESGTYPRGQYF. Here the CDR3 DNA reads TGTGCCAGCAGTGAATCAGGGACCTACCCGAGAGGGCAGTACTTC.

The V call is TRBV29-1, the J call TRBJ1-1; D may be TRBD1 (5 bases). CDR3 length: 12 amino acids. CDR1 and CDR2 (germline): SQVTM, ANQGSEA. Trimming took 4 bases from V and 6 from J, leaving 12 bases between them. The CDR3 spells CSVVGTSAEAFF. The CDR3 DNA reads TGCAGCGTTGTAGGGACGTCGGCTGAAGCTTTCTTT. Full variable domain (missing parts from reference TRBV29-1 and TRBJ1-1): SAVISQKPSRDICQRGTSLTIQCQVDSQVTMMFWYRQQPGQSLTLIATANQGSEATYESGFVIDKFPISRPNLTFSTLTVSNMSPEDSSIYLCSVVGTSAEAFFGQGTRLTVV.

This clone was seen at least ten times. This rearrangement joins TRBV6-5 to TRBJ2-7; D is ambiguous. In germline, CDR1 is MNHEY, CDR2 SVGAGI. The CDR3 has 16 residues. Trimming cost V 0 bases and J 0 bases, with 12 bases left between them. As DNA, the CDR3 is TGTGCCAGCAGTTACTCGCCTACTCAGAGCTCCTACGAGCAGTACTTC. Protein product: CASSYSPTQSSYEQYF.

The V call is TRBV6-5, the J call TRBJ2-2, with D possibly being TRBD2 (5 bases). The CDR3 has 14 amino acids. V dropped 6 bases and J dropped 1 base, with 9 bases sitting between them. CDR1 MNHEY and CDR2 SVGAGI come from the germline V gene. CDR3 sequence reads: CASREDLNTGELFF. The CDR3 bases are TGTGCCAGCAGGGAGGACTTGAACACCGGGGAGCTGTTTTTT.

CDR3 bases: TGTGCCAGCATTACAGATAGCAATCAGCCCCAGCATTTT. This sequence encodes CASITDSNQPQHF. The chain employs TRBV6-4 and TRBJ1-5; D gene ambiguous. Germline V gives CDR1 MRHNA, CDR2 SNTAGT. V was trimmed by 7 bases and J by 0 bases, leaving 7 bases between them. The CDR3 spans 13 residues.

The chain couples TRBV7-2 to TRBJ2-2; TRBD1 matches 9 bases. This CDR3 spans 15 amino acids. The germline gives CDR1 SGHTA, CDR2 FQGNSA. Unmatched junction bases numbered 4, after V lost 4 bases and J lost 4 bases. The DNA for the CDR3 is TGTGCCAGCAGCTATCAGACAGGGGGCACCGGGGAGCTGTTTTTT. Amino acids: CASSYQTGGTGELFF.

The V and J genes are TRBV7-3 and TRBJ2-3; perhaps TRBD2 as D (6 bases). Between the trimmed V and J ends, which lost 2 bases and 2 bases, there was a span of 17 bases. CDR3 length equals 17 residues. Germline-derived CDR1 and CDR2 are SGHTA and FQGTGA. The CDR3 here is CASSLRPGREYTDTQYF. For the CDR3, the DNA is TGTGCCAGCAGCTTACGCCCCGGGCGGGAATACACAGATACGCAGTATTTT. The complete variable domain, with remaining parts taken from reference TRBV7-3 and TRBJ2-3, reads GAGVSQTPSNKVTEKGKYVELRCDPISGHTALYWYRQSLGQGPEFLIYFQGTGAADDSGLPNDRFFAVRPEGSVSTLKIQRTERGDSAVYLCASSLRPGREYTDTQYFGPGTRLTVL.

The chain employs TRBV11-2 and TRBJ1-4; 7 positions match TRBD1. Germline CDR1 reads SGHAT; CDR2 reads FQNNGV. With 2 bases clipped from V and 5 bases from J, the junction kept 5 bases outside the gene matches. The CDR3 sequence is 15 residues long. The CDR3 is CASSLPTGQNEKLFF. For the CDR3, the DNA is TGTGCCAGCAGCTTACCAACGGGACAGAATGAAAAACTGTTTTTT.